This T cell receptor beta chain stems from a study of blood T cells in healthy people across ages. Study-level results: Naive T cell percentage and TCR beta diversity correlated strongly.

In germline, CDR1 is MGHRA, CDR2 YSYEKL. The CDR3 is made up of 17 amino acids. V lost 0 bases and J lost 4, with 15 bases in between. About this clonotype itself: Its target is not known.

It was with a sample-barcoded 5' primer and a J-beta primer mix that a second PCR of roughly 6 to 12 cycles was run. Using its own MiXCR run on the 5' RACE reads, TCRdb lists one record per CDR3 protein. The repertoire holds some 790,000 distinct CDR3 sequences, 29% seen once, with around a sixth in the top ten. This TCR derives from a woman older than 75 in good health. Material: blood. The V and J genes are TRBV4-1 and TRBJ2-2; D ambiguous. The CDR3 DNA is TGCGCCAGCAGCCAAGAGGTGCCCCTCCGACTCACCGGGGAGCTGTTTTTT. Residues: CASSQEVPLRLTGELFF.